These 23 T cell receptor beta chains came from one sample sequenced in a study of circulating and synovial CD4+ cells in juvenile arthritis. Assay: immunoSEQ multiplex PCR; the TCRdb copy retains only in-frame clones and omits some. The sample holds tens of thousands of clones, 90% to 95% seen once. Sequenced: CD4+ T cells from blood. The receptor set was obtained from a human donor with juvenile idiopathic arthritis.

The rearrangement uses TRBV6-5 and TRBJ1-1, with 7 bases fitting TRBD1. The CDR3 contains 14 residues. Germline V gene data show CDR1 as MNHEY and CDR2 as SVGAGI. The trim removed 2 bases at V and 11 bases at J, leaving 11 bases unmatched. The DNA for the CDR3 is TGTGCCAGCAGTTACCCCGGGACAGCAAGTGAGGCTTTCTTT. It translates to CASSYPGTASEAFF.

CDR3 loop: CASSLSGGGEKLFF. In nucleotides, the CDR3 is TGCGCCAGCAGCTTGTCCGGGGGAGGTGAAAAACTGTTTTTT. The chain is built from TRBV5-1 and TRBJ1-4; D possibly corresponds to TRBD1 (5 bases). The CDR3 runs to 14 residues. Deletions cut 1 base from V and 7 bases from J, with 11 bases between. The germline V gene encodes CDR1 SGHRS and CDR2 YFSETQ.

V is TRBV11-1 and J is TRBJ2-1; TRBD2 agrees at 13 bases. The CDR3 contains 14 residues. V lost 7 bases, J lost 6 bases, and 3 bases stayed unmatched. Germline CDR1 is SGHAT and CDR2 is FQDESV (reference sequence). Written as DNA, the CDR3 is TGTGCCAGCACCCGGACTAGCGGGAGCAATGAGCAGTTCTTC. Its protein product is CASTRTSGSNEQFF.

This clone was seen a handful of times. J is TRBJ1-2 and V is TRBV28; 7 positions agree with TRBD1. Losses at the gene ends were 4 bases for V and 1 base for J; bases not matched to a gene: 3. Germline values: CDR1 MDHEN, CDR2 SYDVKM. The CDR3 extends over 14 amino acids. This chain's CDR3 is CASSWTGFNYGYTF. The CDR3 nucleotides read TGTGCCAGCAGTTGGACAGGTTTTAACTATGGCTACACCTTC.

This clone was recorded once. The V gene is TRBV4-1, the J gene TRBJ1-2; no reliable D call. Germline lookup yields CDR1 MGHRA and CDR2 YSYEKL. Trimming shortened V by 2 bases and J by 0 bases, and 10 bases separated the two germline ends. The CDR3 runs 15 residues. The CDR3 here is CASSQREVSNYGYTF. The CDR3 DNA reads as TGCGCCAGCAGCCAACGCGAAGTGTCTAACTATGGCTACACCTTC.

This clone was detected once. The chain links TRBV6-1 to TRBJ1-5, with TRBD1 matching 9 bases. CDR3 size: 16 residues. Germline CDR1 and CDR2: MNHNS and SASEGT. J lost 6 bases, V lost 4 bases, and 10 bases had no gene match. This CDR3 reads CASSARGQGLFQPQHF. CDR3 nucleotides: TGTGCCAGCAGTGCCAGAGGACAGGGGTTGTTTCAGCCCCAGCATTTT.

The DNA for the CDR3 is TGTGCCACCAAGGAGGCTAACTATGGCTACACCTTC. This gives the protein CATKEANYGYTF. The genes are TRBV10-3 and TRBJ1-2; D gene unclear. The CDR3 contains 12 residues. CDR1 is ENHRY and CDR2 is SYGVKD in the germline V gene. V lost 10 bases and J 0 bases, leaving 9 bases between the germline ends.

This clone was seen a few times. The chain has TRBV5-4 and TRBJ2-6, with TRBD2 matching over 8 bases. Germline CDR1 and CDR2: SGHNT and YYREEE (reference sequence). Trimming took 4 bases from V and 3 from J; bases not matched to a gene: 12. The CDR3 sequence is 18 residues long. This chain's CDR3 is CASSPPGLGQGGANVLTF. In nucleotides, the CDR3 is TGTGCCAGCAGCCCCCCGGGACTAGGCCAGGGTGGGGCCAACGTCCTGACTTTC.

The chain uses TRBV9 and TRBJ1-5; D is unresolved. There are 13 residues in the CDR3. Germline V gives CDR1 SGDLS, CDR2 YYNGEE. V was pared by 4 bases and J by 6 bases, with 11 bases between. The CDR3 loop is CASSSLLGQPQHF. For the CDR3, the DNA is TGTGCCAGCAGCTCCTTACTAGGTCAGCCCCAGCATTTT. Complete variable domain (other parts from reference TRBV9 and TRBJ1-5): DSGVTQTPKHLITATGQRVTLRCSPRSGDLSVYWYQQSLDQGLQFLIQYYNGEERAKGNILERFSAQQFPDLHSELNLSSLELGDSALYFCASSSLLGQPQHFGDGTRLSIL.

The chain combines TRBV10-3 with TRBJ1-5, with unresolved D. CDR3 length: 17 amino acids. V was pared by 0 bases and J by 6 bases, with 18 bases between. From germline, CDR1 is ENHRY and CDR2 SYGVKD. CDR3 DNA sequence: TGTGCCATCAGTGAGTCGATAACGGGAGGGAAGATTCAGCCCCAGCATTTT. Its translation is CAISESITGGKIQPQHF.

On this clone itself: The same CDR3 arises from other DNA sequences in this sample as well. The chain carries TRBV5-1 and TRBJ2-3, with 8 nucleotides matching TRBD1. The V segment lost 4 bases and the J segment 5 bases; nucleotides outside the gene matches: 6. Per germline, CDR1 SGHRS and CDR2 YFSETQ. The CDR3 runs to 14 residues. CDR3 sequence (DNA): TGCGCCAGCAGCCCGCCCACAGGGGGAGATACGCAGTATTTT. This codes for CASSPPTGGDTQYF.

This clone was found once. The rearrangement links TRBV7-2 to TRBJ2-5; 7 bases match TRBD2. The junction had 5 bases not matched to a gene; V was cut back by 2 bases and J by 5 bases. This CDR3 has 14 residues. In germline, CDR1 is SGHTA, CDR2 FQGNSA. The CDR3 sequence is CASSLRREMETQYF. CDR3 nucleotides: TGTGCCAGCAGCTTAAGGCGGGAGATGGAGACCCAGTACTTC. Drawing the rest from reference TRBV7-2 and TRBJ2-5, the complete variable domain is GAGVSQSPSNKVTEKGKDVELRCDPISGHTALYWYRQSLGQGLEFLIYFQGNSAPDKSGLPSDRFSAERTGGSVSTLTIQRTQQEDSAVYLCASSLRREMETQYFGPGTRLLVL.

This sequence joins TRBV30 and TRBJ2-7, with 10 bases identical to TRBD1. Germline CDR1 is GTSNPN and CDR2 is SVGIG (reference sequence). V gave up 3 bases and J gave up 2 bases; unmatched junction bases: 7. This CDR3 region has 15 residues. The CDR3, as DNA: TGTGCCTGGAGAAAATTGACAGGGGGCCCCTACGAGCAGTACTTC. It encodes CAWRKLTGGPYEQYF.

As DNA, the CDR3 is TGTGCCAGCAGTTTAGTACCGGGGACAGGGGGTAGTTCACCCCTCCACTTT. It specifies CASSLVPGTGGSSPLHF. The chain joins TRBV27 to TRBJ1-6, with 11 bases aligning to TRBD1. The CDR3 covers 17 residues. The germline V gene has CDR1 MNHEY and CDR2 SMNVEV (reference sequence). J gave up 9 bases and V 2 bases, and 9 bases lay outside the gene matches.

This chain uses TRBV19 with TRBJ1-5, with D unresolved. Looked up from germline, CDR1 is LNHDA and CDR2 is SQIVND (reference sequence). V was pared by 3 bases and J by 3 bases, with 9 bases between. CDR3 length equals 14 residues. CDR3 DNA sequence: TGTGCCAGTAGTATCAGAGGCGACAATCAGCCCCAGCATTTT. This translates into CASSIRGDNQPQHF.

The genes are TRBV15 and TRBJ2-1; D may be TRBD1 (5 bases). The CDR3 is 16 residues long. Germline V gives CDR1 LNHNV, CDR2 YYDKDF (reference sequence). Trimming pared 5 bases from V and 3 bases from J, leaving 17 bases between. The CDR3 here is CATSVEPGRFYNEQFF. CDR3 sequence (DNA): TGTGCCACCAGCGTCGAACCAGGGCGGTTCTACAATGAGCAGTTCTTC.

The rearrangement links TRBV19 to TRBJ2-1, with D maybe TRBD1 (5 bases). The CDR3 has 15 residues. Trimming took 2 bases from V and 3 from J, leaving 11 bases between them. Looked up from germline, CDR1 is LNHDA and CDR2 is SQIVND (reference sequence). The DNA of the CDR3 is TGTGCCAGTAGTATATCTGGGGCCAACTACAATGAGCAGTTCTTC. Translated, it gives CASSISGANYNEQFF.

The gene calls are TRBV6-1 and TRBJ2-7, with 9 bases lining up with TRBD1. Trimming at V came to 4 bases and at J to 9 bases, leaving 10 bases not matched to a gene. The germline V gene has CDR1 MNHNS and CDR2 SASEGT. This CDR3 spans 14 amino acids. CDR3 DNA sequence: TGTGCCAGCAGTGGAGGGACAGGGCAAGGAGGGCAGTACTTC. This translates into CASSGGTGQGGQYF.

The chain uses TRBV7-2 and TRBJ2-2; D is undetermined. Germline lookup yields CDR1 SGHTA and CDR2 FQGNSA. The length of the CDR3 is 12 residues. V lost 5 bases to trimming and J lost 7 bases, with 8 bases between them. CDR3 nucleotide sequence: TGTGCCAGCAGCCTCCCGGGCGGGGAGCTGTTTTTT. As protein: CASSLPGGELFF.

The V gene is TRBV10-3, the J gene TRBJ2-7; tentatively, D is TRBD2 (5 bases). This CDR3 has 12 residues. V was clipped by 11 bases and J by 0 bases, with 11 bases between them. Germline CDR1 ENHRY, CDR2 SYGVKD. CDR3 nucleotide sequence: TGTGCCTGTTCTCGGGACTCCTACGAGCAGTACTTC. Protein sequence: CACSRDSYEQYF.

The chain recombines TRBV7-2 with TRBJ1-5, with D hard to call. The CDR3 has 13 amino acids. From germline, CDR1 is SGHTA and CDR2 FQGNSA. The V end was cut by 3 bases, the J end by 9 bases, with 12 bases between. The CDR3 sequence is CASSFYSSLPQHF. The CDR3 DNA reads as TGTGCCAGCAGCTTCTATTCTTCCTTGCCCCAGCATTTT.

The V and J genes are TRBV9 and TRBJ1-2, with unresolved D. Germline CDR1 is SGDLS and CDR2 is YYNGEE. With 2 bases removed from V and 2 bases from J, the gap between germline ends came to 10 bases. CDR3 length: 14 amino acids. In nucleotides, the CDR3 is TGTGCCAGCAGCGTCCCCGGGAGAAACTATGGCTACACCTTC. It encodes CASSVPGRNYGYTF.

The chain employs TRBV5-1 and TRBJ2-7, with TRBD1 identical over 7 bases. The trim removed 2 bases at V and 3 bases at J, leaving 5 bases unmatched. The CDR3 extends over 14 amino acids. Germline V lookup: CDR1 SGHRS, CDR2 YFSETQ. CDR3 residues: CASSFEGAFYEQYF. CDR3 nucleotide sequence: TGCGCCAGCAGCTTTGAGGGGGCCTTCTACGAGCAGTACTTC.